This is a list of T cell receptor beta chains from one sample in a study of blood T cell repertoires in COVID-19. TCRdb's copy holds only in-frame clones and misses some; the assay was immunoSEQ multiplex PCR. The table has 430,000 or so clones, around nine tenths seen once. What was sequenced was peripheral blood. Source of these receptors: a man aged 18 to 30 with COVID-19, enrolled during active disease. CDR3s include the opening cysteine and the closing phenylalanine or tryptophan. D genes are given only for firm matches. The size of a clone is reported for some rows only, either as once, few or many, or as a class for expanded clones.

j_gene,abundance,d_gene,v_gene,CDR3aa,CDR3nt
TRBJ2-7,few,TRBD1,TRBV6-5,CASTSGTGAYEQYF,TGTGCCAGCACCTCCGGGACAGGGGCCTACGAGCAGTACTTC
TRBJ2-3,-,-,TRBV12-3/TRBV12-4,CASSVGDTQYF,TGTGCCAGCAGCGTCGGAGATACGCAGTATTTT
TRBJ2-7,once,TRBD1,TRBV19,CASSTPGTGVREQYF,TGTGCCAGTAGTACGCCCGGGACAGGGGTTCGTGAGCAGTACTTC
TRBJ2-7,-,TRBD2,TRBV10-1,CASSGGLAGNYEQYF,TGCGCCAGCAGTGGAGGACTAGCGGGGAACTACGAGCAGTACTTC
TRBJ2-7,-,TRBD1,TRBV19,CASSNSGGYEQYF,TGTGCCAGTAGCAACTCAGGGGGCTACGAGCAGTACTTC
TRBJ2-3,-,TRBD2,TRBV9,CASSPNPSPLLAGGPDTQYF,TGTGCCAGCAGCCCCAACCCCAGCCCTCTCCTAGCGGGAGGCCCAGATACGCAGTATTTT
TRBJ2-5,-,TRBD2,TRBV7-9,CASSLVGGTQETQYF,TGTGCCAGCAGCTTAGTCGGGGGGACCCAAGAGACCCAGTACTTC
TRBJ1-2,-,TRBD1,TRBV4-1,CASSPGQGRDYGYTF,TGCGCCAGCAGCCCAGGACAGGGGCGCGACTATGGCTACACCTTC
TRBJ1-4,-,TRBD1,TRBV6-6,CASSGDRVSANEKLFF,TGTGCCAGCAGTGGCGACAGGGTCTCGGCTAATGAAAAACTGTTTTTT
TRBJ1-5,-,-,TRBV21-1,CASSKGDRGDQPQHF,TGTGCCAGCAGCAAAGGGGACAGGGGGGATCAGCCCCAGCATTTT
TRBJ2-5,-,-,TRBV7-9,CASSLAHSTQETQYF,TGTGCCAGCAGCTTAGCGCACAGTACCCAAGAGACCCAGTACTTC
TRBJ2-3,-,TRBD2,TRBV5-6,CASSLVGPSGFAHTDTQYF,TGTGCCAGCAGCTTGGTAGGTCCTAGCGGTTTTGCACACACAGATACGCAGTATTTT
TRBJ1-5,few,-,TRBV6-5,CASRGTNQPQHF,TGTGCCAGCAGGGGCACCAATCAGCCCCAGCATTTT
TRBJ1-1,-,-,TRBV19,CASSAENTEAFF,TGTGCCAGCAGTGCAGAGAACACTGAAGCTTTCTTT
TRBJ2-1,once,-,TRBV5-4,CASSLYNEQFF,TGTGCCAGCAGCCTATACAATGAGCAGTTCTTC
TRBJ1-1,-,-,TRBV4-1,CASSQDPILRGGNTEAFF,TGCGCCAGCAGCCAAGATCCGATATTGAGGGGAGGGAACACTGAAGCTTTCTTT
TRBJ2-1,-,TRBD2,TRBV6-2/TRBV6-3,CASSTRLAGIYNEQFF,TGTGCCAGCAGTACTAGACTAGCGGGAATCTACAATGAGCAGTTCTTC
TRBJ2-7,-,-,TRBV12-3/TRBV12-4,CASSYRVTYEQYF,TGTGCCAGCAGTTACCGGGTAACCTACGAGCAGTACTTC
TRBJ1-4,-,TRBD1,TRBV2,CASSAGTGVTRPFF,TGTGCCAGCAGTGCAGGGACAGGGGTCACACGACCGTTTTTT
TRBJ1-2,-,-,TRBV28,CASRKQGDYGYTF,TGTGCCAGCCGTAAACAGGGAGACTATGGCTACACCTTC